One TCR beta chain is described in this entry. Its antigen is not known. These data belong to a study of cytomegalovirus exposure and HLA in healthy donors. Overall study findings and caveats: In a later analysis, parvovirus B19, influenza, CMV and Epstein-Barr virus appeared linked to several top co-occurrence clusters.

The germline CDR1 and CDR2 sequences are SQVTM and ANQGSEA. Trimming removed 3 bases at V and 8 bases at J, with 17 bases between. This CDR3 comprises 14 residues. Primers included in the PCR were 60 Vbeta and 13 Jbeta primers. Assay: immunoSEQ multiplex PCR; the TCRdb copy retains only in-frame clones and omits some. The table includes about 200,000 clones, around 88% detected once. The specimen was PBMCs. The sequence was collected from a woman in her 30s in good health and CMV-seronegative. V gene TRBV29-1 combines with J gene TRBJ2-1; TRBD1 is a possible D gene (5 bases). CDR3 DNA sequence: TGCAGCGTTGAGGGGCGGCCCCTCCCCGATGAGCAGTTCTTC. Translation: CSVEGRPLPDEQFF.